This T cell receptor beta chain stems from a study of blood T cell repertoires in COVID-19. This clone was seen a few times. V was cut by 2 bases and J by 1 base, with 8 bases left in between. Germline V CDR1 and CDR2: LGHDT, YNNKEL (reference sequence). The CDR3 extends over 14 amino acids. Only in-frame clones appear in the TCRdb table, and some are missing; sequencing was by immunoSEQ multiplex PCR. The sample has just under 50,000 clones, 90% seen once. Sequenced: peripheral blood. This chain links TRBV3-1 (or the pseudogene TRBV3-2) with TRBJ1-1; TRBD1 might be the D (6 bases). The TCR comes from a human donor in a cohort sampled during active COVID-19. The CDR3 sequence: CASSQTGRNTEAFF. CDR3 DNA sequence: TGTGCCAGCAGCCAAACAGGGAGGAACACTGAAGCTTTCTTT.